The 30 T cell receptor beta chains below were found in one sample sequenced in a study of post-analysis software for immune sequencing data. Overall study results and limits: A handful of TRBV segments were significantly more frequent in patients than in controls. TRBV5-6, TRBV5-1 and TRBV20-1 were among these segments.

These receptors' antigens are unknown. Every TCR beta cDNA library bore unique molecular identifiers. One entry per CDR3 protein, called by TCRdb with MiXCR from the PCR reads. The sample lists roughly 620,000 distinct CDR3 sequences, 40% to 50% seen once, with approximately 1.7% in the top ten. Sequenced sample: blood. The receptors derive from a girl aged 5-17 years with multiple sclerosis.

The chain is built from TRBV10-3 and TRBJ1-1; D gene uncertain. This CDR3 has 14 residues. Germline V lookup: CDR1 ENHRY, CDR2 SYGVKD. With 3 bases removed from V and 1 base from J, the gap between germline ends came to 9 bases. The CDR3 DNA sequence: TGTGCCATCAGTGATTCCAACGGGAACACTGAAGCTTTCTTT. Its protein is CAISDSNGNTEAFF.

The CDR3 loop reads CAISVPQGAPYEQYF. In DNA, the CDR3 is TGTGCCATCAGTGTTCCACAGGGGGCCCCCTACGAGCAGTACTTC. V and J are TRBV10-3 and TRBJ2-7; 9 bases are a match to TRBD1. V lost 4 bases and J lost 2; bases outside the gene matches: 6. The CDR3 is 15 residues long. Germline V lookup: CDR1 ENHRY, CDR2 SYGVKD.

This chain uses TRBV3-1 with TRBJ2-4, with no clear D. The CDR3 has 17 amino acids. Trimming removed 0 bases from V and 1 base from J, with 13 bases in between. Germline CDR1 LGHDT, CDR2 YNNKEL (reference sequence). Here the CDR3 DNA reads TGTGCCAGCAGCCAAGAAAGGTTAGCACAGGCCAAAAACATTCAGTACTTC. Protein product: CASSQERLAQAKNIQYF.

About this clonotype: Compared with germline, one end of the junction differs, possibly owing to a read error. The rearrangement joins TRBV7-3 to TRBJ2-2; unclear D gene. Germline V CDR1 and CDR2: SGHTA, FQGTGA. The CDR3 is 11 residues long. The DNA of the CDR3 is TGTACCAGCAGCCTCAGCGGGGAGCTGTTTTTT. Its translation: CTSSLSGELFF.

CDR3 coding DNA: TGTGCCACCAGTGACCCCGGACTAGCCGGCACAGATACGCAGTATTTT. The encoded protein is CATSDPGLAGTDTQYF. The chain combines TRBV24-1 with TRBJ2-3, with 8 bases aligning to TRBD2. V shed 4 bases, J shed 1 base, and the junction held 6 bases outside the gene matches. Germline CDR1 and CDR2: KGHDR and SFDVKD. The CDR3 has 16 residues.

This clonotype was detected only a few times. The chain joins TRBV12-3 or TRBV12-4 to TRBJ2-7; D gene ambiguous. CDR3 length: 14 residues. Between the trimmed V and J ends, which lost 1 base and 2 bases, there was a span of 9 bases. CDR3 coding DNA: TGTGCCAGCAGTTTAGTCGCCAGCACCTACGAGCAGTACTTC. The encoded protein is CASSLVASTYEQYF.

In this sample, this clonotype turned up a few times. The gene calls are TRBV6-5 and TRBJ2-5, with D possibly matching TRBD1 (6 bases). Trimming shortened V by 5 bases and J by 1 base, and 11 bases separated the two germline ends. Germline CDR1 MNHEY, CDR2 SVGAGI. This CDR3 spans 14 amino acids. This CDR3 reads CASSPNRAQETQYF. In DNA form, the CDR3 reads TGTGCCAGCAGTCCAAACAGGGCCCAAGAGACCCAGTACTTC.

In its sample, this clonotype was seen a few times. V usage is TRBV4-2 and J usage is TRBJ2-3; 9 bases align to TRBD2. The J segment lost 1 base and the V segment lost 3 bases, leaving 5 bases of the junction unmatched. The CDR3 spans 16 residues. Per germline, CDR1 LGHNA and CDR2 YNFKEQ. CDR3 in DNA: TGTGCCAGCAGCCAGATTAGCGGGGGTGGCACAGATACGCAGTATTTT. As protein: CASSQISGGGTDTQYF.

This chain joins TRBV12-3 or TRBV12-4 and TRBJ1-2; 7 bases match TRBD1. V was pared by 6 bases and J by 8 bases, with 9 bases of the junction left unmatched. CDR3 size: 13 residues. The DNA of the CDR3 is TGTGCCAGCAGGATGGACAGGCGAAGGGGCTACACCTTC. It specifies CASRMDRRRGYTF.

The chain combines TRBV10-2 with TRBJ2-1; a possible D gene is TRBD2 (6 bases). Germline assignment: CDR1 WSHSY and CDR2 SAAADI. Trimming took off 6 bases at V and 5 bases at J, with 14 bases between the two ends. There are 14 residues in the CDR3. The chain's CDR3 is CASRPGLPNNEQFF. Here the CDR3 DNA reads TGCGCCAGCAGGCCGGGACTCCCTAACAATGAGCAGTTCTTC.

This rearrangement joins TRBV7-9 to TRBJ2-1; the match to TRBD1 covers 7 bases. The CDR3 covers 16 residues. The junction had 11 bases not matched to a gene; V was cut back by 1 base and J by 8 bases. The germline V gene encodes CDR1 SEHNR and CDR2 FQNEAQ (reference sequence). CDR3 loop: CASSLVRSLGGDEQFF. The CDR3 nucleotides read TGTGCCAGCAGCTTAGTCCGGTCCTTAGGGGGCGATGAGCAGTTCTTC.

This clonotype was found a few times. The chain uses TRBV29-1 and TRBJ2-1; D uncertain. The CDR3 loop spans 11 amino acids. Per the germline V gene, CDR1 is SQVTM and CDR2 is ANQGSEA. Trimming stripped 4 bases from V and 7 bases from J, with 8 bases between. In DNA form, the CDR3 reads TGCAGCGTTGGTCTAGGGAATGAGCAGTTCTTC. Translated: CSVGLGNEQFF.

The V and J genes are TRBV6-4 and TRBJ2-3, with 7 positions matching TRBD2. Germline values: CDR1 MRHNA, CDR2 SNTAGT. The CDR3 runs 12 residues. The J segment lost 13 bases and the V segment lost 8 bases, leaving 12 bases of the junction unmatched. CDR3 amino acids: CASPRTGTKKYF. The CDR3 region has the DNA TGTGCCAGCCCAAGAACCGGGACTAAGAAGTATTTT.

The genes are TRBV11-3 and TRBJ2-1, with 9 nucleotides matching TRBD1. V shed 5 bases, J shed 9 bases, and the junction held 11 bases outside the gene matches. Germline lookup yields CDR1 SGHNT and CDR2 YENEEA. This CDR3 comprises 15 residues. CDR3 nucleotide sequence: TGTGCCAGCAGCCGTCCCGGGACAGGGAGAGGTGAGCAGTTCTTC. Its translation is CASSRPGTGRGEQFF.

J is TRBJ2-5 and V is TRBV2, with TRBD2 matching over 7 bases. The end of the DNA is better explained by TRBJ2-7, so the J call may be wrong. The CDR3 covers 15 residues. The germline V gene encodes CDR1 SNHLY and CDR2 FYNNEI. CDR3 region: CASSEDYGRGDEQYF. The CDR3 DNA reads TGTGCCAGCAGTGAAGACTACGGACGGGGGGACGAGCAGTACTTC.

This clonotype appeared a single time. The chain's CDR3 is CASSLAASGSSDEQFF. In DNA form, the CDR3 reads TGTGCCAGCAGTTTAGCGGCTAGCGGGAGTTCAGATGAGCAGTTCTTC. The chain is built from TRBV12-3 or TRBV12-4 and TRBJ2-1, with 10 bases that match TRBD2. The V segment lost 0 bases and the J segment 8 bases; nucleotides outside the gene matches: 7. The CDR3 is 16 residues long.

The chain has TRBV6-6 and TRBJ2-5, with TRBD1 as a possible D gene (6 bases). The CDR3 covers 15 residues. Germline lookup yields CDR1 MNHNY and CDR2 SVGAGI (reference sequence). V was shortened by 0 bases and J by 4 bases, with 12 bases between the two germline ends. The CDR3 DNA is TGTGCCAGCAGTTACTCGCAGGGGCTGGGAGAGACCCAGTACTTC. Amino acid sequence: CASSYSQGLGETQYF.

This clonotype was seen only a few times. V usage is TRBV12-3 or TRBV12-4 and J usage is TRBJ1-5, with D maybe TRBD1 (5 bases). The CDR3 totals 14 residues. V lost 5 bases and J 1 base, leaving 9 bases between the germline ends. The CDR3 region is CASSLGPSNQPQHF. The CDR3 region has the DNA TGTGCCAGCAGTCTGGGGCCGAGCAATCAGCCCCAGCATTTT.

This clonotype was observed a few times. The chain joins TRBV13 to TRBJ1-1; D is unclear. CDR1 is PRHDT, CDR2 FYEKMQ, per germline (reference sequence). This CDR3 comprises 15 residues. V was cut by 1 base and J by 1 base, with 10 bases left in between. The CDR3 DNA follows: TGTGCCAGCAGCTTAGAGGGTGGAGGGAACACTGAAGCTTTCTTT. The encoded protein is CASSLEGGGNTEAFF.

The V and J genes are TRBV7-2 and TRBJ2-4, with D perhaps TRBD2 (7 bases). Germline V gene sequence: CDR1 SGHTA, CDR2 FQGNSA. CDR3 length: 16 residues. The V and J ends lost 5 bases and 0 bases respectively, with 14 bases between them. CDR3 sequence: CASSPRGGSAKNIQYF. The DNA of the CDR3 is TGTGCCAGCAGCCCGAGGGGGGGGTCAGCCAAAAACATTCAGTACTTC.

The chain recombines TRBV4-1 with TRBJ2-1, with 9 bases aligning to TRBD2. V gave up 5 bases and J gave up 6 bases; unmatched junction bases: 5. This CDR3 comprises 14 residues. From germline, CDR1 is MGHRA and CDR2 YSYEKL. CDR3 sequence reads: CASSSAGGVNEQFF. The CDR3 DNA sequence: TGCGCCAGCAGCTCTGCGGGAGGGGTCAATGAGCAGTTCTTC.

To note about this clonotype: This may be a read error: a much more frequent sequence differs by one nucleotide. This rearrangement joins TRBV7-2 to TRBJ2-5; 7 bases are a match to TRBD1. TRBJ2-7 explains the end of the DNA better; the J call may be wrong. The germline V gene has CDR1 SGHTA and CDR2 FQGNSA. This CDR3 is 15 amino acids long. CDR3 amino acids: CASSSHRGESYEQYF. The DNA of the CDR3 is TGTGCCAGCAGCTCCCACAGGGGAGAATCCTACGAGCAGTACTTC.

This clonotype was seen more than once but under ten times. The chain is built from TRBV7-9 and TRBJ2-7; the match to TRBD2 covers 15 bases. There are 14 residues in the CDR3. V gave up 5 bases and J gave up 12 bases; unmatched junction bases: 8. Germline V lookup: CDR1 SEHNR, CDR2 FQNEAQ (reference sequence). CDR3 nucleotide sequence: TGTGCCAGCAGCCAGGGACTAGCGGGAGGTTTGTGGTACTTC. Protein product: CASSQGLAGGLWYF.

The J gene is TRBJ2-3, the V gene TRBV9; D call uncertain. Germline assignment: CDR1 SGDLS and CDR2 YYNGEE. Trimming took 0 bases from V and 6 from J, leaving 8 bases between them. The CDR3 consists of 13 residues. CDR3 protein: CASSVAREDTQYF. The CDR3 nucleotides are TGTGCCAGCAGCGTAGCTCGAGAGGATACGCAGTATTTT.

The chain links TRBV12-3 or TRBV12-4 to TRBJ2-3; maybe TRBD1 (7 bases). V lost 6 bases and J lost 0, with 13 bases in between. This CDR3 contains 15 residues. CDR3: CASSRGDSSTDTQYF. CDR3 nucleotides: TGTGCCAGCAGCCGCGGGGACAGCAGCACAGATACGCAGTATTTT.

In this sample, this clonotype turned up a few times. V gene TRBV15 combines with J gene TRBJ2-7; tentative D call: TRBD2 (7 bases). The germline V and J ends were trimmed by 0 bases and 2 bases, with 11 bases remaining between them. Germline CDR1 LNHNV, CDR2 YYDKDF (reference sequence). This CDR3 comprises 15 residues. CDR3: CATSRDRGGAYEQYF. CDR3 sequence (DNA): TGTGCCACCAGCAGAGATAGGGGGGGGGCCTACGAGCAGTACTTC.

This clonotype was observed a few times. J is TRBJ2-1 and V is TRBV6-1, with D possibly being TRBD2 (6 bases). Per germline, CDR1 MNHNS and CDR2 SASEGT. The CDR3 has 15 amino acids. V was trimmed by 6 bases and J by 0 bases, leaving 12 bases between them. The CDR3 protein is CASRGGSPSYNEQFF. DNA for the CDR3: TGTGCCAGCAGGGGGGGATCCCCCTCCTACAATGAGCAGTTCTTC.

The chain couples TRBV5-1 to TRBJ2-5, with 8 nucleotides matching TRBD2. The J segment lost 4 bases and the V segment lost 6 bases, leaving 11 bases of the junction unmatched. The CDR3 sequence is 15 residues long. From germline, CDR1 is SGHRS and CDR2 YFSETQ. CDR3 sequence: CASTPGGSGGETQYF. The CDR3 region has the DNA TGCGCCAGCACACCGGGGGGGTCGGGAGGAGAGACCCAGTACTTC. Filled out from reference TRBV5-1 and TRBJ2-5, the complete variable domain reads KAGVTQTPRYLIKTRGQQVTLSCSPISGHRSVSWYQQTPGQGLQFLFEYFSETQRNKGNFPGRFSGRQFSNSRSEMNVSTLELGDSALYLCASTPGGSGGETQYFGPGTRLLVL.

This chain links TRBV29-1 with TRBJ1-1; D possibly corresponds to TRBD1 (6 bases). Germline V gene data show CDR1 as SQVTM and CDR2 as ANQGSEA. V lost 2 bases to trimming and J lost 1 base, with 17 bases between them. The CDR3 spans 16 residues. In DNA, the CDR3 is TGCAGCGTTGAAAGGCGGTTGGGGGGCCCGAACACTGAAGCTTTCTTT. It codes for CSVERRLGGPNTEAFF.

The chain combines TRBV7-8 with TRBJ2-5, with TRBD2 identical over 8 bases. TRBJ2-7 matches the DNA end more closely, so the J call is doubtful. Germline V gene data show CDR1 as SGHVS and CDR2 as FQNEAQ. The CDR3 is 13 residues long. The CDR3 DNA follows: TGTGCCAGTGAGAGCGGGAGTCTTAGCGAGCAGTACTTC. It is translated as CASESGSLSEQYF.